Listed here is a single T cell receptor beta chain. Antigen unknown. The data originate from a study of early T cells in non-severe SARS-CoV-2 infection. The wider study: With bulk RNA from unsorted whole blood as input, sequencing yielded unpaired chains.

Findings and limits, study-wide: VDJdb matching, biased toward anti-spike CD8 responses, missed private and CD4 specificities.

Germline CDR1 reads LGHNT; CDR2 reads FRNRAP. CDR3 size: 15 residues. Trimming pared 3 bases from V and 0 bases from J, leaving 10 bases between. Unique molecular identifiers were added to individual cDNA molecules. Via MiXCR, TCRdb re-called the 5' RACE reads, giving one row per CDR3 protein. Here the sample spans approximately 120,000 distinct CDR3 sequences, about 15% being singletons. Sequencing used whole blood. The rearrangement uses TRBV12-5 and TRBJ2-3; D unresolved. The receptor was isolated from an adult who was a healthcare worker with PCR-confirmed SARS-CoV-2 infection or an uninfected control (not recorded which). CDR3 loop: CASGFLSRSTDTQYF. DNA for the CDR3: TGTGCTAGTGGTTTTTTGTCCCGGAGCACAGATACGCAGTATTTT.